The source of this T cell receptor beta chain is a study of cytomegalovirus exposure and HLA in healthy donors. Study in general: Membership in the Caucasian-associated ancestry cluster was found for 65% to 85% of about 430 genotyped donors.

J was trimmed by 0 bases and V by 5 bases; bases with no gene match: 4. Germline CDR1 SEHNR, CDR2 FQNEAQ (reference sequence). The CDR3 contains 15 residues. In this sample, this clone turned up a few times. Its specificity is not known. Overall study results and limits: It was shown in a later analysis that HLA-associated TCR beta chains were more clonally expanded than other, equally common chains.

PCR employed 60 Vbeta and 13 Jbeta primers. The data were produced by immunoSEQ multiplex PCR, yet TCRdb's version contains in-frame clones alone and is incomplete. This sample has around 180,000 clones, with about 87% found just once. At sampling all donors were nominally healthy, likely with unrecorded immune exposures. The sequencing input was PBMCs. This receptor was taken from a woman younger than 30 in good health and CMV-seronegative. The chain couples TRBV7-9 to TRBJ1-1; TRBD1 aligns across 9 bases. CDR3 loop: CASSPRQGVNTEAFF. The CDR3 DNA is TGTGCCAGCAGCCCGCGACAGGGGGTGAACACTGAAGCTTTCTTT.